One sample yielded the 11 T cell receptor beta chains listed below, sequenced in a study of cytomegalovirus exposure and HLA in healthy donors. PCR primers comprised 60 Vbeta and 13 Jbeta primers. TCRdb keeps only in-frame clones here, not all; method: immunoSEQ multiplex PCR. The data show 190,000 or so clones, 75% to 85% seen once. Material for sequencing was PBMCs. The receptor set was obtained from a boy between 10 and 17 years old in good health and CMV-seronegative.

The J gene is TRBJ1-1, the V gene TRBV30, with TRBD1 identical over 7 bases. CDR3 length: 15 amino acids. With 1 base clipped from V and 7 bases from J, the junction kept 12 bases outside the gene matches. Germline loops: CDR1 GTSNPN, CDR2 SVGIG (reference sequence). The CDR3 DNA reads as TGTGCCTGGAGTGGTGGGTCCCGGACAGGAAGTGAAGCTTTCTTT. It is translated as CAWSGGSRTGSEAFF.

The chain joins TRBV5-6 to TRBJ1-1; no definite D call. This CDR3 is built from 13 residues. From germline, CDR1 is SGHDT and CDR2 YYEEEE. V gave up 4 bases and J gave up 4 bases, with 11 bases separating them. The CDR3 spells CASSPVFSTEAFF. The CDR3 DNA reads as TGTGCCAGCAGCCCCGTTTTTAGCACTGAAGCTTTCTTT.

The J gene is TRBJ2-7, the V gene TRBV2; no clear D. The length of the CDR3 is 14 residues. CDR1 SNHLY and CDR2 FYNNEI come from the germline V gene. Trimming took off 3 bases at V and 0 bases at J, with 9 bases between the two ends. CDR3 sequence: CASSDAASSYEQYF. The CDR3 DNA follows: TGTGCCAGCAGTGACGCAGCGAGCTCCTACGAGCAGTACTTC.

V and J are TRBV28 and TRBJ2-6; possibly TRBD1 for D (5 bases). V dropped 6 bases and J dropped 2 bases, with 8 bases sitting between them. The germline gives CDR1 MDHEN, CDR2 SYDVKM. CDR3 length: 14 amino acids. CDR3 sequence: CASRGDAGANVLTF. CDR3 coding DNA: TGTGCCAGCAGAGGGGATGCTGGGGCCAACGTCCTGACTTTC.

The chain uses TRBV4-1 and TRBJ2-3; 8 bases line up with TRBD2. The V gene end was trimmed by 0 bases and the J gene end by 2 bases; junction bases not matched to a gene: 10. The V gene's germline CDR1 is MGHRA and CDR2 YSYEKL. This CDR3 has 18 amino acids. The CDR3 spells CASSQDGAAGVNTDTQYF. The DNA for the CDR3 is TGCGCCAGCAGCCAAGATGGTGCAGCGGGAGTGAACACAGATACGCAGTATTTT.

This clone appeared a few times. The V and J genes are TRBV19 and TRBJ1-1, with D perhaps matching TRBD1 (5 bases). The CDR3 extends over 14 amino acids. Per germline, CDR1 LNHDA and CDR2 SQIVND (reference sequence). V lost 7 bases, J lost 4 bases, and 16 bases lay in between. The DNA for the CDR3 is TGTGCCAGTACGTGGGGGGTCTTGGGCACTGAAGCTTTCTTT. Its translation: CASTWGVLGTEAFF.

The J gene is TRBJ1-4, the V gene TRBV5-4; tentative D call: TRBD1 (6 bases). There are 15 residues in the CDR3. Germline CDR1 SGHNT, CDR2 YYREEE (reference sequence). V was trimmed by 4 bases and J by 3 bases, leaving 13 bases between them. Written as DNA, the CDR3 is TGTGCCAGCAGCCATGGACAGATGCCTAATGAAAAACTGTTTTTT. Encoded protein: CASSHGQMPNEKLFF.

V gene TRBV19 combines with J gene TRBJ2-7; 8 bases are shared with TRBD1. In germline, CDR1 is LNHDA, CDR2 SQIVND (reference sequence). The CDR3 covers 14 residues. Trimming took 6 bases from V and 6 from J; bases not matched to a gene: 10. CDR3 protein: CASRKRDRRSEQYF. The CDR3 DNA sequence: TGTGCCAGTAGGAAACGGGACAGGAGGAGCGAGCAGTACTTC.

The chain recombines TRBV25-1 with TRBJ1-4; D remains ambiguous. CDR3 length: 13 amino acids. Germline values: CDR1 MGHDK, CDR2 SYGVNS. Trimming took 9 bases from V and 5 from J, leaving 13 bases between them. CDR3 in amino acids: CASQQYLNEKLFF. The CDR3 DNA reads as TGTGCCAGTCAACAGTACCTCAATGAAAAACTGTTTTTT. The full variable domain, completed using reference TRBV25-1 and TRBJ1-4, is EADIYQTPRYLVIGTGKKITLECSQTMGHDKMYWYQQDPGMELHLIHYSYGVNSTEKGDLSSESTVSRIRTEHFPLTLESARPSHTSQYLCASQQYLNEKLFFGSGTQLSVL.

V usage is TRBV19 and J usage is TRBJ1-5, with 7 positions matching TRBD1. Germline-derived CDR1 and CDR2 are LNHDA and SQIVND (reference sequence). This CDR3 region has 15 residues. Trimming removed 5 bases from V and 2 bases from J; junction bases left unmatched: 6. CDR3 protein: CASSQQGSGNQPQHF. CDR3 DNA: TGTGCCAGTAGTCAACAGGGGTCGGGCAATCAGCCCCAGCATTTT.

The V and J genes are TRBV11-2 and TRBJ2-7; D might be TRBD2 (5 bases). The CDR3 is 16 amino acids. Germline V CDR1 and CDR2: SGHAT, FQNNGV. Trimming pared 5 bases from V and 0 bases from J, leaving 17 bases between. DNA of the CDR3: TGTGCCAGCAGCCCCCTCCCTCGGGGTTCCTCCTACGAGCAGTACTTC. This encodes CASSPLPRGSSYEQYF.